The entry below describes one T cell receptor (beta chain). Its antigen is currently unknown. Peripheral blood samples of around 11 milliliters were drawn from each donor. The data belong to a study of blood T cells in healthy people across ages. Regarding the study as a whole: More naive CD4+ cells and higher diversity marked long-lived donors relative to aged donors.

The V end was cut by 3 bases, the J end by 5 bases, with 10 bases between. Germline V gene sequence: CDR1 SGHVS, CDR2 FNYEAQ. CDR3 length: 14 residues. A J-beta primer mix and a sample-barcoded 5' primer were used in a second PCR of roughly 6 to 12 cycles. The authors tagged each cDNA molecule using a template-switch adaptor with 12 random nucleotides. TCRdb processed the 5' RACE reads anew with MiXCR; each CDR3 protein has one entry. There are roughly 1 million distinct CDR3 sequences in the sample; 20% to 25% occur only once, and approximately 0.75% lies in the top ten. Another study also made use of these data, one on T cells of mothers and their children. That report adds: For cDNA synthesis, the complete extracted RNA was used (roughly 1.4 ug per 15 ul).

This TCR was sampled from a girl under 10 years old in good health. The chain has TRBV7-6 and TRBJ1-4; D not resolved. The sample taken for sequencing was blood. The CDR3 DNA reads as TGTGCCAGCAGCTTCGGTGTCCAAAATGAAAAACTGTTTTTT. Amino acids: CASSFGVQNEKLFF.